One and the same sample provided the 17 T cell receptor beta chains below, sequenced in a study of cytomegalovirus exposure and HLA in healthy donors. Vbeta (60) and Jbeta (13) primers were used in the PCR. The assay was immunoSEQ multiplex PCR, and TCRdb's table has in-frame clones only and misses some. The sample shows 130,000 to 150,000 clones, around 79% of them seen only once. Sequenced material: PBMCs. The receptors stem from a male donor in good health and CMV-seronegative.

The J gene is TRBJ2-5, the V gene TRBV15, with 13 bases that match TRBD2. The germline V gene has CDR1 LNHNV and CDR2 YYDKDF (reference sequence). Losses at the gene ends were 3 bases for V and 5 bases for J; bases not matched to a gene: 9. This CDR3 is 17 amino acids long. CDR3 in amino acids: CATSRDGLAGEGETQYF. CDR3 bases: TGTGCCACCAGCAGGGACGGACTAGCGGGAGAGGGGGAGACCCAGTACTTC.

The genes are TRBV5-1 and TRBJ2-5; TRBD2 agrees at 10 bases. V shed 0 bases and J 5 bases; nucleotides not matched to a gene: 10. CDR1 SGHRS and CDR2 YFSETQ come from the germline V gene. This CDR3 contains 17 residues. The CDR3 bases are TGCGCCAGCAGCTTGGCCCTCTCCAGCGGGGGGGAGGAGACCCAGTACTTC. Translation: CASSLALSSGGEETQYF.

This clone was counted only a few times. V and J are TRBV4-1 and TRBJ2-5, with 7 bases identical to TRBD2. The CDR3 length is 15 residues. Trimming cost V 5 bases and J 4 bases; bases outside gene matches: 10. CDR1 and CDR2 from the germline V gene are MGHRA and YSYEKL. As DNA, the CDR3 is TGCGCCAGCAGCTCCCGACTTGCGGGAGTAGAGACCCAGTACTTC. Its protein is CASSSRLAGVETQYF.

The rearrangement uses TRBV5-4 and TRBJ1-2, with 8 bases fitting TRBD1. CDR1 is SGHNT, CDR2 YYREEE, per germline (reference sequence). This CDR3 is 13 amino acids long. V dropped 3 bases and J dropped 5; count of bases not matched to a gene: 3. The CDR3 region is CASSSQGAYGYTF. CDR3 sequence (DNA): TGTGCCAGCAGCTCGCAGGGGGCGTATGGCTACACCTTC. The full variable domain, completed using reference TRBV5-4 and TRBJ1-2, is ETGVTQSPTHLIKTRGQQVTLRCSSQSGHNTVSWYQQALGQGPQFIFQYYREEENGRGNFPPRFSGLQFPNYSSELNVNALELDDSALYLCASSSQGAYGYTFGSGTRLTVV.

This chain uses TRBV9 with TRBJ1-1; D ambiguous. Trimming removed 4 bases from V and 2 bases from J, with 12 bases in between. The CDR3 sequence is 14 residues long. Germline V lookup: CDR1 SGDLS, CDR2 YYNGEE. The CDR3 protein is CASSKLGGNTEAFF. The CDR3 nucleotides are TGTGCCAGCAGCAAACTGGGAGGCAACACTGAAGCTTTCTTT.

The rearrangement joins TRBV27 to TRBJ2-5; 8 bases match TRBD1. The J call may be faulty, since TRBJ2-7 better matches the DNA end. Germline CDR1 reads MNHEY; CDR2 reads SMNVEV (reference sequence). This CDR3 has 14 residues. CDR3 in DNA: TGTGCCAGCAGTTGGGGGACAGGCGGCTACGAGCAGTACTTC. Its protein is CASSWGTGGYEQYF.

V usage is TRBV19 and J usage is TRBJ2-3; D is undetermined. There are 16 residues in the CDR3. Trimming pared 10 bases from V and 1 base from J, leaving 21 bases between. Germline V gene lookup returns CDR1 LNHDA and CDR2 SQIVND (reference sequence). Here the CDR3 DNA reads TGTGCCACTCTGGAGACTCCCGGATGGGGCACAGATACGCAGTATTTT. Amino acid sequence: CATLETPGWGTDTQYF.

V is TRBV5-4 and J is TRBJ1-2, with TRBD1 as a possible D gene (6 bases). CDR3 length: 14 amino acids. With 4 bases removed from V and 8 bases from J, the gap between germline ends came to 18 bases. Germline CDR1 and CDR2: SGHNT and YYREEE (reference sequence). The CDR3 spells CASSTPPGHNGYTF. The CDR3 nucleotides read TGTGCCAGCAGCACCCCACCGGGACATAACGGCTACACCTTC. Complete variable domain (other parts from reference TRBV5-4 and TRBJ1-2): ETGVTQSPTHLIKTRGQQVTLRCSSQSGHNTVSWYQQALGQGPQFIFQYYREEENGRGNFPPRFSGLQFPNYSSELNVNALELDDSALYLCASSTPPGHNGYTFGSGTRLTVV.

The chain is built from TRBV7-8 and TRBJ2-5, with TRBD2 identical over 11 bases. The germline V gene has CDR1 SGHVS and CDR2 FQNEAQ. J was trimmed by 11 bases and V by 2 bases; bases with no gene match: 13. This CDR3 comprises 16 residues. CDR3 coding DNA: TGTGCCAGCAGCTTAACTAGCGGGGGTTCCCCCGCGACGCAGTACTTC. The encoded protein is CASSLTSGGSPATQYF.

The V gene is TRBV6-6, the J gene TRBJ1-5, with 8 bases identical to TRBD1. CDR3 length equals 16 residues. CDR1 and CDR2 from the germline V gene are MNHNY and SVGAGI (reference sequence). V was clipped by 6 bases and J by 5 bases; unmatched bases: 12. The CDR3 loop reads CASSPHGQGGHQPQHF. CDR3 sequence (DNA): TGTGCCAGCAGCCCACACGGACAGGGAGGGCATCAGCCCCAGCATTTT.

About this clone itself: Different DNA sequences within this sample yield the same CDR3. This rearrangement joins TRBV6-4 to TRBJ1-2; 11 bases line up with TRBD1. From germline, CDR1 is MRHNA and CDR2 SNTAGT. The CDR3 covers 16 residues. V was pared by 2 bases and J by 6 bases, with 8 bases of the junction left unmatched. The DNA for the CDR3 is TGTGCCAGCAGTGACGAGGGGACAGGGGGATTGAATGGCTACACCTTC. It translates to CASSDEGTGGLNGYTF.

The rearrangement joins TRBV25-1 to TRBJ1-2; D is undetermined. CDR1 is MGHDK and CDR2 is SYGVNS in the germline V gene. The CDR3 consists of 13 residues. V was pared by 1 base and J by 4 bases, with 7 bases between. In DNA form, the CDR3 reads TGTGCCAGCAGTGAATCCCTGGCCTATGGCTACACCTTC. Protein product: CASSESLAYGYTF.

This clone is a singleton in its sample. V is TRBV10-3 and J is TRBJ2-7, with 9 bases that match TRBD2. The CDR3 runs 15 residues. The V segment lost 4 bases and the J segment 0 bases; nucleotides outside the gene matches: 4. CDR1 is ENHRY and CDR2 is SYGVKD in the germline V gene. The CDR3 DNA reads as TGTGCCATCAGTGTAGCGGGAGTTAGCTCCTACGAGCAGTACTTC. Translated: CAISVAGVSSYEQYF.

The chain has TRBV5-1 and TRBJ2-3; tentative D call: TRBD2 (6 bases). Germline V lookup: CDR1 SGHRS, CDR2 YFSETQ. The CDR3 totals 16 residues. V gave up 4 bases and J gave up 3 bases, with 18 bases separating them. CDR3 region: CASSGPPRGGTDTQYF. CDR3 nucleotide sequence: TGCGCCAGCAGCGGCCCTCCACGGGGAGGAACAGATACGCAGTATTTT. Full variable domain (outside the CDR3, taken from reference TRBV5-1 and TRBJ2-3): KAGVTQTPRYLIKTRGQQVTLSCSPISGHRSVSWYQQTPGQGLQFLFEYFSETQRNKGNFPGRFSGRQFSNSRSEMNVSTLELGDSALYLCASSGPPRGGTDTQYFGPGTRLTVL.

V gene TRBV4-1 combines with J gene TRBJ2-5; 13 bases are a match to TRBD2. The CDR3 covers 18 residues. V dropped 0 bases and J dropped 5; count of bases not matched to a gene: 9. Germline V gives CDR1 MGHRA, CDR2 YSYEKL. The CDR3 is CASSQDILAGGRVETQYF. The CDR3 DNA sequence: TGCGCCAGCAGCCAAGATATACTAGCGGGGGGGCGGGTTGAGACCCAGTACTTC.

This chain uses TRBV7-2 with TRBJ2-2; D is uncertain. V was trimmed by 1 base and J by 6 bases, leaving 9 bases between them. The length of the CDR3 is 14 residues. The germline V gene has CDR1 SGHTA and CDR2 FQGNSA. The CDR3: CASSLDVLAGELFF. The CDR3 nucleotides are TGTGCCAGCAGCTTAGATGTCTTAGCCGGGGAGCTGTTTTTT. Variable domain in full (rest from reference TRBV7-2 and TRBJ2-2): GAGVSQSPSNKVTEKGKDVELRCDPISGHTALYWYRQSLGQGLEFLIYFQGNSAPDKSGLPSDRFSAERTGGSVSTLTIQRTQQEDSAVYLCASSLDVLAGELFFGEGSRLTVL.

CDR3 residues: CASSLFSQGGIRYF. In DNA, the CDR3 is TGTGCCAGCAGTTTATTTAGTCAGGGAGGGATACGGTACTTC. This rearrangement joins TRBV27 to TRBJ2-7; 7 bases fit TRBD2. This CDR3 comprises 14 residues. The germline CDR1 and CDR2 sequences are MNHEY and SMNVEV (reference sequence). With V trimmed by 1 base and J by 12 bases, 12 bases remained unmatched.